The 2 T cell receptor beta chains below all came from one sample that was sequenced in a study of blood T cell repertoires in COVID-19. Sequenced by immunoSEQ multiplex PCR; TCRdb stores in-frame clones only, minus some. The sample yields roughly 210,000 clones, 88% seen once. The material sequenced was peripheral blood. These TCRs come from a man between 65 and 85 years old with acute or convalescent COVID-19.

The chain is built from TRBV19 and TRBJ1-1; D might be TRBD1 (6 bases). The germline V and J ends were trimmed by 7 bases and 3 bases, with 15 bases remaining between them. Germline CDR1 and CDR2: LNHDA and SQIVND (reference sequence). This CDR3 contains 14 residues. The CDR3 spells CASTPRGLDTEAFF. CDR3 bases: TGTGCCAGTACCCCGCGGGGGCTGGACACTGAAGCTTTCTTT.

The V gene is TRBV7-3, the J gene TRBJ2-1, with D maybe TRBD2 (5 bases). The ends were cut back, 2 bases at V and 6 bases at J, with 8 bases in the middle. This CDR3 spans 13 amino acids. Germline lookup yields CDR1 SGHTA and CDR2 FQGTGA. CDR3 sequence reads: CASSLATSNEQFF. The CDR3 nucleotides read TGTGCCAGCAGCTTAGCAACTAGCAATGAGCAGTTCTTC.